These 9 T cell receptor beta chains were all obtained from the same sample, sequenced in a study of blood T cell repertoires in COVID-19. The method was immunoSEQ multiplex PCR; TCRdb's version includes in-frame clones alone and lacks a portion of them. The sample has tens of thousands of clones; about four fifths are singletons. Input material: peripheral blood. These receptors came from a woman aged 70 to 79 with acute or convalescent COVID-19.

J is TRBJ2-3 and V is TRBV6-1; no firm D call. CDR1 is MNHNS and CDR2 is SASEGT in the germline V gene. The V end was cut by 2 bases, the J end by 4 bases, with 4 bases between. The CDR3 consists of 12 residues. In DNA form, the CDR3 reads TGTGCCAGCAGTGAATCTGCAGATACGCAGTATTTT. Its protein is CASSESADTQYF.

The DNA of the CDR3 is TGCGCCAGCAGCTTGTACGGGGAGGGAGCCGAGCAGTACTTC. It encodes CASSLYGEGAEQYF. The chain uses TRBV5-1 and TRBJ2-7; 7 bases are a match to TRBD2. This CDR3 is built from 14 residues. Unmatched junction bases numbered 7, after V lost 1 base and J lost 6 bases. Per germline, CDR1 SGHRS and CDR2 YFSETQ.

The chain has TRBV9 and TRBJ1-6; TRBD1 matches 8 bases. The trim removed 0 bases at V and 9 bases at J, leaving 2 bases unmatched. This CDR3 has 14 residues. Germline V lookup: CDR1 SGDLS, CDR2 YYNGEE. The CDR3 loop reads CASSVEGQASPLHF. In nucleotides, the CDR3 is TGTGCCAGCAGCGTAGAGGGACAGGCTTCACCCCTCCACTTT.

The chain has TRBV6-5 and TRBJ1-4; 8 bases agree with TRBD1. V dropped 5 bases and J dropped 6; count of bases not matched to a gene: 8. The CDR3 length is 15 residues. Per germline, CDR1 MNHEY and CDR2 SVGAGI. In nucleotides, the CDR3 is TGTGCCAGCAGTACCCAGGGGGCGCGGGATGAAAAACTGTTTTTT. Amino acids: CASSTQGARDEKLFF.

The V call is TRBV11-2, the J call TRBJ2-1, with 8 positions matching TRBD2. Germline CDR1 is SGHAT and CDR2 is FQNNGV. V was clipped by 3 bases and J by 2 bases; unmatched bases: 6. This CDR3 has 16 amino acids. The chain's CDR3 is CASSLDLAGTYNEQFF. For the CDR3, the DNA is TGTGCCAGCAGCTTGGATTTAGCGGGGACCTACAATGAGCAGTTCTTC. The entire variable domain, with the rest obtained from reference TRBV11-2 and TRBJ2-1, is as follows: EAGVAQSPRYKIIEKRQSVAFWCNPISGHATLYWYQQILGQGPKLLIQFQNNGVVDDSQLPKDRFSAERLKGVDSTLKIQPAKLEDSAVYLCASSLDLAGTYNEQFFGPGTRLTVL.

J is TRBJ2-6 and V is TRBV29-1; TRBD2 might be the D (7 bases). V lost 6 bases to trimming and J lost 0 bases, with 12 bases between them. CDR3 length equals 15 residues. Germline CDR1 SQVTM, CDR2 ANQGSEA. This CDR3 reads CSVGGTYSGANVLTF. The CDR3 DNA follows: TGCAGCGTGGGAGGGACATACTCTGGGGCCAACGTCCTGACTTTC. The whole variable domain, remainder taken from reference TRBV29-1 and TRBJ2-6, is SAVISQKPSRDICQRGTSLTIQCQVDSQVTMMFWYRQQPGQSLTLIATANQGSEATYESGFVIDKFPISRPNLTFSTLTVSNMSPEDSSIYLCSVGGTYSGANVLTFGAGSRLTVL.

The rearrangement uses TRBV5-1 and TRBJ1-2; TRBD1 matches 12 bases. Germline V gene lookup returns CDR1 SGHRS and CDR2 YFSETQ. The CDR3 length is 14 residues. Trimming at V came to 4 bases and at J to 4 bases, leaving 2 bases not matched to a gene. The CDR3 DNA sequence: TGCGCCAGCAGCCAGGGACAGGGGGCCTATGGCTACACCTTC. The encoded protein is CASSQGQGAYGYTF. The complete variable domain, with remaining parts taken from reference TRBV5-1 and TRBJ1-2, reads KAGVTQTPRYLIKTRGQQVTLSCSPISGHRSVSWYQQTPGQGLQFLFEYFSETQRNKGNFPGRFSGRQFSNSRSEMNVSTLELGDSALYLCASSQGQGAYGYTFGSGTRLTVV.

This clone was recorded a few times. The V gene is TRBV6-5, the J gene TRBJ1-6; maybe TRBD1 (6 bases). There are 15 residues in the CDR3. Germline lookup yields CDR1 MNHEY and CDR2 SVGAGI. With 7 bases removed from V and 5 bases from J, the gap between germline ends came to 15 bases. The DNA for the CDR3 is TGTGCCAGCAAGGGGACACAACTAGATAATTCACCCCTCCACTTT. This gives the protein CASKGTQLDNSPLHF.

The CDR3 sequence is CASSYMDRGTYEAFF. The CDR3 coding sequence is TGCGCCAGCAGCTATATGGACAGGGGTACGTATGAAGCTTTCTTT. The chain uses TRBV5-1 and TRBJ1-1; 9 bases are a match to TRBD1. CDR1 SGHRS and CDR2 YFSETQ come from the germline V gene. The V gene end was trimmed by 3 bases and the J gene end by 7 bases; junction bases not matched to a gene: 10. This CDR3 has 15 amino acids.